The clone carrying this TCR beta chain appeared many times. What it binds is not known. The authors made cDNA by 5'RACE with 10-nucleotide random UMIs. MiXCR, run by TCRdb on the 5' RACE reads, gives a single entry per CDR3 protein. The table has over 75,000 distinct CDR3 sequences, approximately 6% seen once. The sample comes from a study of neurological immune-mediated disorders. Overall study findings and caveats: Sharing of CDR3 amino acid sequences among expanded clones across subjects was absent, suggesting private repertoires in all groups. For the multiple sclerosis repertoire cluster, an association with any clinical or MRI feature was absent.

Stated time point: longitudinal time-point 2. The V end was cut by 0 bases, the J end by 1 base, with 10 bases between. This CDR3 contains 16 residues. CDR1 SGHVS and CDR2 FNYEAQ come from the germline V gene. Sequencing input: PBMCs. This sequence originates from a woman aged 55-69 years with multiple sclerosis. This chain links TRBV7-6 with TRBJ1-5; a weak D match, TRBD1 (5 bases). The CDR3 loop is CASSLAPRVSNQPQHF. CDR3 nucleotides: TGTGCCAGCAGCTTAGCGCCCAGGGTAAGCAATCAGCCCCAGCATTTT.